The 10 T cell receptor beta chains presented below share a single source sample, sequenced in a study of blood T cell repertoires in COVID-19. The method was immunoSEQ multiplex PCR; TCRdb's version includes in-frame clones alone and lacks a portion of them. The profile shows about 380,000 clones, about 88% of them singletons. Input material: PBMCs or T cells enriched from blood (not recorded which). The receptors stem from a woman aged 18-29 years who had recovered from COVID-19.

This chain uses TRBV18 with TRBJ2-2; possibly TRBD1 for D (5 bases). The CDR3 spans 16 residues. The V end lost 3 bases, the J end lost 3 bases, and 14 bases lay between the germline ends. Germline CDR1 reads KGHSH; CDR2 reads LQKENI. The CDR3 sequence: CASSPTLQADTGELFF. The CDR3 DNA is TGTGCCAGCTCACCCACTCTACAGGCGGACACCGGGGAGCTGTTTTTT.

The rearrangement joins TRBV19 to TRBJ2-2; unclear D gene. The CDR3 has 12 amino acids. V lost 6 bases and J 6 bases, leaving 8 bases between the germline ends. Germline CDR1 and CDR2: LNHDA and SQIVND (reference sequence). The CDR3 DNA reads TGTGCCAGTAGCCCATTTCCCGGGGAGCTGTTTTTT. This encodes CASSPFPGELFF.

This chain uses TRBV7-2 with TRBJ2-1, with 7 bases that match TRBD2. From germline, CDR1 is SGHTA and CDR2 FQGNSA. The V segment lost 8 bases and the J segment 9 bases; nucleotides outside the gene matches: 4. This CDR3 region has 11 residues. The CDR3 reads CASRLAVEQFF. CDR3 DNA sequence: TGTGCCAGCCGACTAGCAGTTGAGCAGTTCTTC.

The gene calls are TRBV30 and TRBJ2-1; D perhaps matches TRBD1 (7 bases). The V end was cut by 3 bases, the J end by 10 bases, with 16 bases between. This CDR3 is 13 amino acids long. Germline V gene data show CDR1 as GTSNPN and CDR2 as SVGIG (reference sequence). This CDR3 is CAWRRQGLKEQFF. As DNA, the CDR3 is TGTGCCTGGAGACGACAGGGACTTAAGGAGCAGTTCTTC.

The chain is built from TRBV30 and TRBJ1-4, with D possibly TRBD1 on 5 matching bases. Germline values: CDR1 GTSNPN, CDR2 SVGIG (reference sequence). The CDR3 runs to 14 residues. Between the trimmed V and J ends, which lost 5 bases and 12 bases, there was a span of 22 bases. The CDR3 region is CAWASPGGRRELFF. DNA for the CDR3: TGTGCCTGGGCCTCCCCCGGGGGACGAAGGGAACTGTTTTTT.

The chain uses TRBV10-2 and TRBJ1-4; D might be TRBD1 (6 bases). V was pared by 5 bases and J by 5 bases, with 12 bases between. The CDR3 contains 14 residues. Germline assignment: CDR1 WSHSY and CDR2 SAAADI. Written as DNA, the CDR3 is TGCGCCAGCAGTACAGGGAGGGCGAATGAAAAACTGTTTTTT. It specifies CASSTGRANEKLFF.

The rearrangement joins TRBV29-1 to TRBJ1-1; 8 nucleotides line up with TRBD1. CDR3 length: 13 amino acids. V gave up 7 bases and J gave up 1 base; unmatched junction bases: 5. Germline CDR1 reads SQVTM; CDR2 reads ANQGSEA. This chain's CDR3 is CSAGTGTNTEAFF. CDR3 bases: TGCAGCGCTGGGACAGGAACGAACACTGAAGCTTTCTTT.

The chain carries TRBV6-5 and TRBJ1-3, with D unresolved. Germline-derived CDR1 and CDR2 are MNHEY and SVGAGI. The CDR3 is 15 residues long. Trimming left V 6 bases short and J 0 bases short, with 12 bases between. The CDR3 reads CASRLAKNSGNTIYF. The CDR3 coding sequence is TGTGCCAGCAGACTCGCCAAGAACTCTGGAAACACCATATATTTT.

On this clone itself: This CDR3 fails to terminate in the conserved phenylalanine or tryptophan, so it likely reflects a read error. Because the CDR3's place on the DNA is in doubt, the DNA is left out and the CDR3 is given as listed by TCRdb. V is TRBV20-1 and J is TRBJ1-4; the table's D call, TRBD1, has no DNA check behind it. In germline, CDR1 is DFQATT, CDR2 SNEGSKA (reference sequence). The CDR3 spans 11 residues, counting both ends. CDR3: CSARSGGTAGL.

The chain combines TRBV10-3 with TRBJ1-1; D not resolved. Trimming took 2 bases from V and 2 from J, leaving 15 bases between them. Germline V lookup: CDR1 ENHRY, CDR2 SYGVKD. The CDR3 totals 16 residues. As DNA, the CDR3 is TGTGCCATCAGTGAGACCGGGGTTATGGGTAACACTGAAGCTTTCTTT. Protein product: CAISETGVMGNTEAFF.